One sample yielded the 9 T cell receptor beta chains listed below, sequenced in a study of T cells in Graves' hyperthyroidism and ophthalmopathy. RNA transcripts gave rise to amplified TCR beta CDR3 regions. An initial round of RT-PCR targeting the TCR CDR3 relied on the HTBI primer set. TCRdb processed the multiplex PCR reads anew with MiXCR; each CDR3 protein has one entry. The repertoire has under 650,000 distinct CDR3 sequences, around 15% of them found once; the top ten carry about 3.8%. Material: blood. These receptors were taken from a woman aged 30 to 39 with Graves' hyperthyroidism.

This clonotype was detected many times. J is TRBJ1-4 and V is TRBV6-1; maybe TRBD1 (5 bases). Germline CDR1 reads MNHNS; CDR2 reads SASEGT. The V gene lost 3 bases and the J gene lost 10 bases, with 9 bases spanning the gap. The CDR3 is 12 amino acids. The CDR3 DNA follows: TGTGCCAGCAGTGAGGCGACAGTAAAACTGTTTTTT. Translation: CASSEATVKLFF.

This clonotype was detected a few times. This chain uses TRBV6-1 with TRBJ1-2, with D possibly TRBD1 on 5 matching bases. Trimming took 4 bases from V and 4 from J, leaving 13 bases between them. The germline gives CDR1 MNHNS, CDR2 SASEGT. The CDR3 length is 14 residues. CDR3 coding DNA: TGTGCCAGCAGTGGGGTTCCGGGGCGCTATGGCTACACCTTC. This sequence encodes CASSGVPGRYGYTF.

The V call is TRBV9, the J call TRBJ2-4; a possible D gene is TRBD2 (5 bases). V lost 3 bases, J lost 0 bases, and 19 bases lay in between. This CDR3 has 18 residues. Germline assignment: CDR1 SGDLS and CDR2 YYNGEE. CDR3 DNA: TGTGCCAGCAGCGATCCAATTAAGAGGGAAAGAGCCAAAAACATTCAGTACTTC. It codes for CASSDPIKRERAKNIQYF.

DNA of the CDR3: TGTGCCAGCAGCCAAGGCCCCAGCGGGAGGGACCAAGAGACCCAGTACTTC. Protein: CASSQGPSGRDQETQYF. The rearrangement joins TRBV7-3 to TRBJ2-5; 10 nucleotides agree with TRBD2. Looked up from germline, CDR1 is SGHTA and CDR2 is FQGTGA. CDR3 length: 17 residues. V dropped 5 bases and J dropped 0; count of bases not matched to a gene: 9.

This clonotype was seen repeatedly, ten times or more. This chain links TRBV12-3 or TRBV12-4 with TRBJ1-1, with D perhaps TRBD1 (5 bases). V was cut by 4 bases and J by 1 base, with 7 bases left in between. The CDR3 is made up of 13 amino acids. CDR3 bases: TGTGCCAGCAGTTGGGGGGGGAACACTGAAGCTTTCTTT. Translated: CASSWGGNTEAFF.

Many counts were recorded for this clonotype. The J gene is TRBJ1-2, the V gene TRBV11-2; no definite D call. CDR1 SGHAT and CDR2 FQNNGV come from the germline V gene. The germline V and J ends were trimmed by 0 bases and 0 bases, with 8 bases remaining between them. The CDR3 is 15 amino acids. The CDR3 loop reads CASSLDREANYGYTF. The CDR3, as DNA: TGTGCCAGCAGCTTAGATCGGGAAGCTAACTATGGCTACACCTTC.

V and J are TRBV18 and TRBJ1-2; perhaps TRBD1 as D (6 bases). Trimming shortened V by 2 bases and J by 7 bases, and 14 bases separated the two germline ends. This CDR3 is built from 14 residues. CDR1 and CDR2 (germline): KGHSH, LQKENI. The CDR3 DNA reads as TGTGCCAGCTCACCAGGGGCCAGGGGAAGTGGCTACACCTTC. This sequence encodes CASSPGARGSGYTF.

This clonotype showed up many times. This chain connects TRBV11-2 to TRBJ2-1; TRBD2 matches at 8 bases. Germline V lookup: CDR1 SGHAT, CDR2 FQNNGV. V dropped 0 bases and J dropped 8; count of bases not matched to a gene: 12. The CDR3 length is 17 residues. The CDR3 coding sequence is TGTGCCAGCAGCTTAGAAGGCCCCAGCGGGAGTAGGTATGAGCAGTTCTTC. This sequence encodes CASSLEGPSGSRYEQFF.

The table lists this clonotype with many counts. The gene calls are TRBV7-8 and TRBJ2-7, with D perhaps given as TRBD1 or TRBD2 (5 bases each). Germline V lookup: CDR1 SGHVS, CDR2 FQNEAQ. The CDR3 spans 16 residues. Trimming pared 1 base from V and 3 bases from J, leaving 16 bases between. The CDR3 DNA sequence: TGTGCCAGCAGCTTAGTCCCGCAGGGTAGCGTCTACGAGCAGTACTTC. It specifies CASSLVPQGSVYEQYF.